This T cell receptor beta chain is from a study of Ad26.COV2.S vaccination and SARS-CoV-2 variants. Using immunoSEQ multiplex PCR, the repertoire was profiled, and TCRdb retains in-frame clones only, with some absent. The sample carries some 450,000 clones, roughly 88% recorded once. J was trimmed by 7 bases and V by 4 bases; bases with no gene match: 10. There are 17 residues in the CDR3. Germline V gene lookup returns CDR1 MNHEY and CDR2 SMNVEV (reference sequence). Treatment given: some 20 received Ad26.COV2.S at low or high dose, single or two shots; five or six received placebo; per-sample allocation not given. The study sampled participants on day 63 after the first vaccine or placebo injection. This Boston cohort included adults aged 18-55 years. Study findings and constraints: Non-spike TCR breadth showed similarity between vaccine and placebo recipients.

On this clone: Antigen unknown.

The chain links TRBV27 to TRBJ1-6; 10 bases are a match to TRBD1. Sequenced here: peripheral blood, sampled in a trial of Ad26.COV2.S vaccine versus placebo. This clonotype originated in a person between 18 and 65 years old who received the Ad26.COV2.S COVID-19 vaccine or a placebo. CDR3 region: CASSSTLTGGVNSPLHF. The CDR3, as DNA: TGTGCCAGCAGTTCCACATTGACAGGGGGCGTGAATTCACCCCTCCACTTT.